Below, 22 T cell receptor beta chains from the same sample are listed, as sequenced in a study of blood T cell repertoires in COVID-19. Sequencing used immunoSEQ multiplex PCR; TCRdb keeps in-frame clones, though not all of them. This sample has more than 100,000 clones, with about 89% found just once. The specimen sequenced was peripheral blood. These receptors all stem from a woman aged 55 to 70 with acute or convalescent COVID-19.

The rearrangement uses TRBV30 and TRBJ1-4; no firm D call. Germline V CDR1 and CDR2: GTSNPN, SVGIG (reference sequence). The ends were cut back, 2 bases at V and 0 bases at J, with 7 bases in the middle. The length of the CDR3 is 14 residues. DNA for the CDR3: TGTGCCTGGAGTCCCGTTGCAACTAATGAAAAACTGTTTTTT. This gives the protein CAWSPVATNEKLFF.

The chain carries TRBV5-4 and TRBJ2-1, with TRBD2 matching over 8 bases. CDR3 length: 15 residues. The J segment lost 3 bases and the V segment lost 3 bases, leaving 5 bases of the junction unmatched. CDR1 and CDR2 from the germline V gene are SGHNT and YYREEE (reference sequence). The CDR3 DNA is TGTGCCAGCAGCTCAGCGGGAGTGCTCTACAATGAGCAGTTCTTC. Encoded protein: CASSSAGVLYNEQFF.

The CDR3 DNA sequence: TGTGCCAGCAGGGGGCGCGAACTGTTTTTT. Its protein is CASRGRELFF. The chain recombines TRBV3-1 (or the pseudogene TRBV3-2) with TRBJ1-4; the D gene is possibly TRBD1 (5 bases). Per the germline V gene, CDR1 is LGHDT and CDR2 is YNNKEL (reference sequence). Trimming removed 6 bases from V and 12 bases from J, with 8 bases in between. The CDR3 runs to 10 residues.

The chain carries TRBV3-1 (or the pseudogene TRBV3-2) and TRBJ1-6, with TRBD1 matching over 7 bases. The CDR3 has 16 residues. Germline CDR1 is LGHDT and CDR2 is YNNKEL (reference sequence). V was clipped by 1 base and J by 8 bases; unmatched bases: 8. The CDR3 loop is CASSQVLRGADSPLHF. CDR3 sequence (DNA): TGTGCCAGCAGCCAAGTTCTCAGGGGGGCCGATTCACCCCTCCACTTT.

The V call is TRBV19, the J call TRBJ1-6, with 8 positions matching TRBD1. The CDR3 loop spans 18 amino acids. Germline trimming cut 5 bases from V and 0 bases from J; bases unmatched to any gene: 9. Germline assignment: CDR1 LNHDA and CDR2 SQIVND (reference sequence). CDR3 sequence: CASSFGQGASSYNSPLHF. The CDR3 coding sequence is TGTGCCAGTAGTTTCGGACAGGGCGCTAGCTCCTATAATTCACCCCTCCACTTT.

V and J are TRBV6-5 and TRBJ2-2; 7 bases map to TRBD2. From germline, CDR1 is MNHEY and CDR2 SVGAGI. This CDR3 spans 14 amino acids. V gave up 7 bases and J gave up 6 bases; unmatched junction bases: 8. The CDR3 coding sequence is TGTGCCAGCACGCCGGGAGGCTGGCCCGGGGAGCTGTTTTTT. It is translated as CASTPGGWPGELFF.

The rearrangement links TRBV9 to TRBJ2-3; no reliable D call. This CDR3 has 16 amino acids. From germline, CDR1 is SGDLS and CDR2 YYNGEE. V was clipped by 4 bases and J by 3 bases, with 18 bases between them. CDR3 protein: CASSPRSVEPTDTQYF. CDR3 coding DNA: TGTGCCAGCAGCCCCCGGAGCGTGGAGCCGACAGATACGCAGTATTTT. Full variable domain (missing parts from reference TRBV9 and TRBJ2-3): DSGVTQTPKHLITATGQRVTLRCSPRSGDLSVYWYQQSLDQGLQFLIQYYNGEERAKGNILERFSAQQFPDLHSELNLSSLELGDSALYFCASSPRSVEPTDTQYFGPGTRLTVL.

This clone was counted a single time. The DNA for the CDR3 is TGTGCCAGCAGCTTGTCTAGCGGGACTAGCACAGATACGCAGTATTTT. Translation gives CASSLSSGTSTDTQYF. The rearrangement joins TRBV5-5 to TRBJ2-3; 9 bases map to TRBD2. Germline V lookup: CDR1 SGHKS, CDR2 YYEKEE (reference sequence). This CDR3 region has 16 residues. V shed 1 base and J 0 bases; nucleotides not matched to a gene: 3.

The chain carries TRBV5-1 and TRBJ2-2, with 7 positions matching TRBD1. Germline lookup yields CDR1 SGHRS and CDR2 YFSETQ. V dropped 0 bases and J dropped 0; count of bases not matched to a gene: 2. CDR3 length: 16 amino acids. The CDR3: CASSLGGTANTGELFF. CDR3 nucleotides: TGCGCCAGCAGCTTGGGGGGGACAGCGAACACCGGGGAGCTGTTTTTT.

CDR3 sequence (DNA): TGTGCCACCAGCAGGTGGCCCCCGGGGGGTAAAGATACGCAGTATTTT. It codes for CATSRWPPGGKDTQYF. The chain has TRBV15 and TRBJ2-3; 7 nucleotides agree with TRBD2. V shed 3 bases, J shed 5 bases, and the junction held 11 bases outside the gene matches. There are 16 residues in the CDR3. Germline V gene data show CDR1 as LNHNV and CDR2 as YYDKDF (reference sequence).

CDR3 loop: CARTMTGGFEVYEQYV. The CDR3 nucleotides read TGTGCCAGGACGATGACAGGGGGCTTCGAAGTCTACGAGCAGTACGTC. The chain joins TRBV19 to TRBJ2-7, with 10 nucleotides matching TRBD1. The V gene end was trimmed by 9 bases and the J gene end by 3 bases; junction bases not matched to a gene: 14. The CDR3 is made up of 16 amino acids. Germline V gives CDR1 LNHDA, CDR2 SQIVND (reference sequence).

This chain uses TRBV7-3 with TRBJ1-4; TRBD1 aligns across 9 bases. The CDR3 is 15 residues long. Trimming at V came to 5 bases and at J to 8 bases, leaving 9 bases not matched to a gene. CDR1 SGHTA and CDR2 FQGTGA come from the germline V gene. The CDR3 DNA reads as TGTGCCAGCAGCGAACCGGGACAGGGTAGGGAAAAACTGTTTTTT. Protein sequence: CASSEPGQGREKLFF.

J is TRBJ1-3 and V is TRBV10-3; D is ambiguous. The germline V gene has CDR1 ENHRY and CDR2 SYGVKD. This CDR3 has 13 residues. V was clipped by 0 bases and J by 4 bases, with 4 bases between them. The CDR3, as DNA: TGTGCCATCAGTGAGTCTACAGGAAACACCATATATTTT. Translated, it gives CAISESTGNTIYF.

The chain carries TRBV6-2 or TRBV6-3 and TRBJ2-1; TRBD2 matches 7 bases. Germline CDR1 reads MNHEY; CDR2 reads SVGEGT. The CDR3 runs 18 residues. The V and J ends lost 0 bases and 7 bases, in that order; junction bases with no gene match: 15. The CDR3 nucleotides are TGTGCCAGCAGTTACTCGAAGGTTGGTGGGAGGGCCGGGAATGAGCAGTTCTTC. This encodes CASSYSKVGGRAGNEQFF.

Comment on this clone: A junction end diverges from the germline sequence, so it may reflect a read error. V gene TRBV7-7 combines with J gene TRBJ2-2, with D unresolved. Germline V gene data show CDR1 as SSHAT and CDR2 as FNYEAQ (reference sequence). The CDR3 spans 15 residues. The CDR3 DNA reads TGTGCTAGCAGCTTGGGTAGCCCGAACACCGGGGAGCTGTTTTTT. Translating it yields CASSLGSPNTGELFF. Filled out from reference TRBV7-7 and TRBJ2-2, the complete variable domain reads GAGVSQSPRYKVTKRGQDVTLRCDPISSHATLYWYQQALGQGPEFLTYFNYEAQPDKSGLPSDRFSAERPEGSISTLTIQRTEQRDSAMYRCASSLGSPNTGELFFGEGSRLTVL.

V and J are TRBV29-1 and TRBJ2-1, with 10 bases identical to TRBD2. Per the germline V gene, CDR1 is SQVTM and CDR2 is ANQGSEA. CDR3 length: 14 amino acids. Trimming took 7 bases from V and 7 from J; bases not matched to a gene: 10. The CDR3 region has the DNA TGCAGCGCCCGGGGGAGGACTAGCGGAAATGAGCAGTTCTTC. Its protein is CSARGRTSGNEQFF.

The chain is built from TRBV11-2 and TRBJ2-1; possible D gene TRBD2, 6 bases. CDR1 is SGHAT and CDR2 is FQNNGV in the germline V gene. CDR3 size: 14 residues. V lost 5 bases to trimming and J lost 12 bases, with 20 bases between them. CDR3 protein: CASSLPTRPGGQFF. CDR3 DNA: TGTGCCAGCAGCCTTCCGACTCGCCCCGGGGGGCAGTTCTTC.

The chain links TRBV19 to TRBJ2-5, with 9 bases aligning to TRBD1. Trimming cost V 5 bases and J 8 bases; bases outside gene matches: 9. The CDR3 spans 14 residues. Germline CDR1 is LNHDA and CDR2 is SQIVND (reference sequence). This chain's CDR3 is CASSLSQGAQTQYF. The CDR3 DNA reads as TGTGCCAGTAGTTTGTCACAGGGGGCGCAAACCCAGTACTTC.

V gene TRBV5-1 combines with J gene TRBJ2-3, with TRBD2 matching over 7 bases. Germline CDR1 is SGHRS and CDR2 is YFSETQ. The CDR3 spans 17 residues. The V and J ends lost 4 bases and 1 base, in that order; junction bases with no gene match: 12. CDR3 sequence reads: CASSPGRQRGGTDTQYF. CDR3 DNA: TGCGCCAGCAGCCCCGGACGCCAACGGGGGGGCACAGATACGCAGTATTTT.

The V and J genes are TRBV29-1 and TRBJ2-2; 8 nucleotides align to TRBD1. CDR1 and CDR2 (germline): SQVTM, ANQGSEA. The CDR3 runs 13 residues. The V segment lost 7 bases and the J segment 5 bases; nucleotides outside the gene matches: 6. The CDR3 nucleotides read TGCAGCGCGGACAGGGACAGAACCGGGGAGCTGTTTTTT. Translating gives CSADRDRTGELFF.

V gene TRBV7-9 combines with J gene TRBJ1-2, with 11 positions matching TRBD1. The germline gives CDR1 SEHNR, CDR2 FQNEAQ (reference sequence). This CDR3 contains 14 residues. With V trimmed by 3 bases and J by 8 bases, 5 bases remained unmatched. The DNA for the CDR3 is TGTGCCAGCAGCTTTCCGGGACAGGGGGTAGGCTACACCTTC. This encodes CASSFPGQGVGYTF.

The rearrangement uses TRBV5-4 and TRBJ2-1, with 10 bases matching TRBD2. J gave up 2 bases and V 1 base, and 3 bases lay outside the gene matches. The CDR3 is 16 amino acids. Per germline, CDR1 SGHNT and CDR2 YYREEE (reference sequence). The CDR3 region is CASSLSLAGAYNEQFF. The CDR3 DNA reads TGTGCCAGCAGCTTGAGTCTAGCGGGGGCCTACAATGAGCAGTTCTTC.